This T cell receptor beta chain is drawn from a study of T cell responses to AZD1222 COVID-19 vaccine. Generated by immunoSEQ multiplex PCR, the TCRdb table keeps only in-frame clones and is missing some. The top ten hold 5.5% to 6% of the sample, which has 150,000 to 180,000 clones, roughly 90% seen once. Concerning this clone: The target antigen is unknown.

Study-level points and caveats: No repertoire was sampled before or during the peak T cell response, only after it. A reported finding is that nearly half of spike-specific TCRs target unmutated variant regions. Spike regions recognized by vaccine-associated CD4 TCRs spanned the protein, led by 160-218 and 743-854.

Deletions cut 5 bases from V and 9 bases from J, with 8 bases between. The CDR3 spans 11 residues. V gene TRBV12-3 or TRBV12-4 combines with J gene TRBJ1-5; D uncertain. The material was peripheral blood, obtained on day 0 of MenACWY control vaccination. The receptor was derived from an adult in good health. The CDR3 coding sequence is TGTGCCAGCAGTACATATGGGCCCCAGCATTTT. The encoded protein is CASSTYGPQHF.